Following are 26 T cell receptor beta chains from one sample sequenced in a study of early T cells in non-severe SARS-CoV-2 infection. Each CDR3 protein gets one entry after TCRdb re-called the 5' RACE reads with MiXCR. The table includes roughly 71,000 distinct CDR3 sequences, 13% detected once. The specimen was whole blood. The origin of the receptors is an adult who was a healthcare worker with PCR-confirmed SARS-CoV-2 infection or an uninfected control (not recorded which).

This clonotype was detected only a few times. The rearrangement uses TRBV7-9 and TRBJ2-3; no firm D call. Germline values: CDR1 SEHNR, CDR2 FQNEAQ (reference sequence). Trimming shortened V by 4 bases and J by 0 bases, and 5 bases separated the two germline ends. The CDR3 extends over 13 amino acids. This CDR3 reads CASSSHSTDTQYF. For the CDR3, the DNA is TGTGCCAGCAGCTCCCATAGCACAGATACGCAGTATTTT.

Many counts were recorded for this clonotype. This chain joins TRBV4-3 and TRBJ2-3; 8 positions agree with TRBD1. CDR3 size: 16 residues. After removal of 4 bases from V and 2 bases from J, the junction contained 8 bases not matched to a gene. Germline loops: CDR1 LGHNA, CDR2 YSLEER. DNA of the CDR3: TGCGCCAGCAGCCGAATAGGGACAGGACCCACAGATACGCAGTATTTT. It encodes CASSRIGTGPTDTQYF.

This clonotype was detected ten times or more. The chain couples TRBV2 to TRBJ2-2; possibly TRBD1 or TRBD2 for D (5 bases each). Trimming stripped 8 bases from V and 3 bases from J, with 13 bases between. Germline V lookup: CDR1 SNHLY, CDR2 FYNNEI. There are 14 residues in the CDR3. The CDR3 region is CASLRRGDTGELFF. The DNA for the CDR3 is TGTGCCAGCCTCCGAAGAGGGGACACCGGGGAGCTGTTTTTT.

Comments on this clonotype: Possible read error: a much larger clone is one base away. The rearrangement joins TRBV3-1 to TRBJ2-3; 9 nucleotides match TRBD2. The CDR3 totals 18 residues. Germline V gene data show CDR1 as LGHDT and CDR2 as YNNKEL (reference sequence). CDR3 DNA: TGTGCCAGCAGCCAAGATAAGTGGCGGGAGGGCGGCACAGATACGCAGAATTTT. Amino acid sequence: CASSQDKWREGGTDTQNF.

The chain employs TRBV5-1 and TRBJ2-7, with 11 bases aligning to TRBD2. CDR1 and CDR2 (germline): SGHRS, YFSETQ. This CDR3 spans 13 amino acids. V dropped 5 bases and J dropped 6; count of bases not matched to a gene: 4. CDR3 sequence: CASRLAGASEQYF. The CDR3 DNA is TGCGCCAGCAGACTAGCGGGAGCGTCCGAGCAGTACTTC.

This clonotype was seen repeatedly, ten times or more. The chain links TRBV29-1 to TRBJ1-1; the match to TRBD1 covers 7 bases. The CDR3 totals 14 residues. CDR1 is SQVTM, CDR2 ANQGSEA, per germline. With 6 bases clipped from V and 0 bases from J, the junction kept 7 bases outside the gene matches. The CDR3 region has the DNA TGCAGCGTGCGGACAGGCCTTATGAACACTGAAGCTTTCTTT. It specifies CSVRTGLMNTEAFF. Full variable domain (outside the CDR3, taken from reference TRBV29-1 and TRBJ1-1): SAVISQKPSRDICQRGTSLTIQCQVDSQVTMMFWYRQQPGQSLTLIATANQGSEATYESGFVIDKFPISRPNLTFSTLTVSNMSPEDSSIYLCSVRTGLMNTEAFFGQGTRLTVV.

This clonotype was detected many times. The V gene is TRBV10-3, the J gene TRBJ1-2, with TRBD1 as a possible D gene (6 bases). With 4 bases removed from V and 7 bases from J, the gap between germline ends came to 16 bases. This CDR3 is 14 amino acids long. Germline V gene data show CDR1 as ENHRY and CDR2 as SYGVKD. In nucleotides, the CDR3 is TGTGCCATCAGTGCGGCAGGGGCAGATTTTGGCTACACCTTC. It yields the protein CAISAAGADFGYTF.

The CDR3 reads CASSADRGATGELFF. The CDR3, as DNA: TGTGCCAGCAGCGCGGACAGGGGTGCCACCGGGGAGCTGTTTTTT. The chain combines TRBV7-9 with TRBJ2-2, with TRBD1 matching over 9 bases. With V trimmed by 5 bases and J by 4 bases, 5 bases remained unmatched. The germline gives CDR1 SEHNR, CDR2 FQNEAQ (reference sequence). The CDR3 loop spans 15 amino acids.

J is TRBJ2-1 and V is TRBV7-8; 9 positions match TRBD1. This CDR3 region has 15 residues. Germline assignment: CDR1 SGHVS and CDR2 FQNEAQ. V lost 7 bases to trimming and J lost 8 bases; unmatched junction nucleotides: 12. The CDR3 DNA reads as TGTGCCAGCACCAAATACGGACAGGGGCGGGATGAGCAGTTCTTC. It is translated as CASTKYGQGRDEQFF.

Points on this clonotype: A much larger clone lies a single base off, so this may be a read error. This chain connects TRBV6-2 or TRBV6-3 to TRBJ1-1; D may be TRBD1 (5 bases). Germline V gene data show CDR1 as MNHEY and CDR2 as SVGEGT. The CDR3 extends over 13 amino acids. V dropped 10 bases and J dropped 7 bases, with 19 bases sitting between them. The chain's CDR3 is CANTKRGFGEAFF. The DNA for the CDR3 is TGTGCCAACACCAAGAGGGGTTTTGGTGAAGCTTTCTTT.

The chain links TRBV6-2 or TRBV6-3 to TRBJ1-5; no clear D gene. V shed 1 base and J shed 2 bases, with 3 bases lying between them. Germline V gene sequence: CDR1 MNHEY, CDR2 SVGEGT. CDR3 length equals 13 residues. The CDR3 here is CASSYWGNQPQHF. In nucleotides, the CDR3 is TGTGCCAGCAGTTACTGGGGCAATCAGCCCCAGCATTTT.

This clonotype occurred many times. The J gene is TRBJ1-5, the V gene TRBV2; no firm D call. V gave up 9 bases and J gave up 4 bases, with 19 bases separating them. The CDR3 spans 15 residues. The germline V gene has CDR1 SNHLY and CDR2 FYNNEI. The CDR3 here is CASTAGAVRNQPQHF. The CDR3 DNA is TGTGCCAGTACGGCTGGAGCGGTCAGAAATCAGCCCCAGCATTTT. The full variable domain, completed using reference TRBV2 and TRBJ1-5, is EPEVTQTPSHQVTQMGQEVILRCVPISNHLYFYWYRQILGQKVEFLVSFYNNEISEKSEIFDDQFSVERPDGSNFTLKIRSTKLEDSAMYFCASTAGAVRNQPQHFGDGTRLSIL.

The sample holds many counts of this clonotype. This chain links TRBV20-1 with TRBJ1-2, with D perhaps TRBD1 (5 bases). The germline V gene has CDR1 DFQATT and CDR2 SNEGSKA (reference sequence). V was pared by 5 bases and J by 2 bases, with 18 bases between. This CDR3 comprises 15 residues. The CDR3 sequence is CSAYRGRLPNYGYTF. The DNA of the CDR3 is TGCAGTGCTTATAGGGGCAGGCTACCGAACTATGGCTACACCTTC.

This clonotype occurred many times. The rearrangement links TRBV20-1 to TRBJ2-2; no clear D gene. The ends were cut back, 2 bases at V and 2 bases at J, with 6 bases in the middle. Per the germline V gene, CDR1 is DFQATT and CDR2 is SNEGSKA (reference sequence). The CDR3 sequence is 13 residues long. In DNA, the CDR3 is TGCAGTGCTAGAAGTGGCAACACCGGGGAGCTGTTTTTT. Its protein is CSARSGNTGELFF.

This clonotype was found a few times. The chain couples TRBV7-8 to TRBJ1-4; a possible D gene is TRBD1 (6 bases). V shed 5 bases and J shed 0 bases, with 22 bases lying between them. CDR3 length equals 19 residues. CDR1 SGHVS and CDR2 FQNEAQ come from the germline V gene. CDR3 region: CASSPSPRTAASTNEKLFF. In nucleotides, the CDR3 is TGTGCCAGCAGCCCTTCCCCCCGGACAGCCGCTTCAACTAATGAAAAACTGTTTTTT.

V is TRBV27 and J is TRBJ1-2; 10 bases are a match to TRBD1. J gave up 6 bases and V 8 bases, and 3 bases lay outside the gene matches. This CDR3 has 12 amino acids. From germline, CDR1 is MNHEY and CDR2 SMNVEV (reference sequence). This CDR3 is CASLTGGNGYTF. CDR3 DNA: TGTGCCAGCTTGACAGGGGGCAATGGCTACACCTTC.

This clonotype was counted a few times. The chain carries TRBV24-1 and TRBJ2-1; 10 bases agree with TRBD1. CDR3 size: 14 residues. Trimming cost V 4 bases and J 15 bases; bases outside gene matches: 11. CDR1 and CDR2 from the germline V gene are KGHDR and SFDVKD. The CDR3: CATSEMNPGQGLFF. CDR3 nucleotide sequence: TGTGCCACCAGTGAAATGAATCCGGGACAGGGGTTGTTCTTC.

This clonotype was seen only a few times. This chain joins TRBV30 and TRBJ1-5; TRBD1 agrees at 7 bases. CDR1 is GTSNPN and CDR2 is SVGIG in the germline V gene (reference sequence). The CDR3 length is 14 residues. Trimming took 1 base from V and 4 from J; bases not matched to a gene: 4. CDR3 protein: CAWSAPGGNQPQHF. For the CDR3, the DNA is TGTGCCTGGAGTGCCCCAGGGGGTAATCAGCCCCAGCATTTT.

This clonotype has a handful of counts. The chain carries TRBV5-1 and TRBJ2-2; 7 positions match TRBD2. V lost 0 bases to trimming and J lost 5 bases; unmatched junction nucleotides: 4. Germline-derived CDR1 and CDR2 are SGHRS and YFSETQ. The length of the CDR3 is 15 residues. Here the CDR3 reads CASSLEGGRTGELFF. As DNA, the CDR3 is TGCGCCAGCAGCTTGGAGGGAGGGCGAACCGGGGAGCTGTTTTTT.

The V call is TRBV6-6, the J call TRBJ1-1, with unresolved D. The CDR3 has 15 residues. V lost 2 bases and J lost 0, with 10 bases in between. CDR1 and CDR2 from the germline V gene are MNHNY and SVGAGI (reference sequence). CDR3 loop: CASSYGQNLNTEAFF. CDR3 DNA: TGTGCCAGCAGTTACGGGCAGAATTTGAACACTGAAGCTTTCTTT.

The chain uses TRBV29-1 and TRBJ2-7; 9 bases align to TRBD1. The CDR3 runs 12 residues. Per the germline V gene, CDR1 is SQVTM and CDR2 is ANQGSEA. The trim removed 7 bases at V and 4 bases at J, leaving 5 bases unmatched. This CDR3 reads CSAGDREYEQYF. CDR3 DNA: TGCAGCGCCGGGGACAGGGAATACGAGCAGTACTTC.

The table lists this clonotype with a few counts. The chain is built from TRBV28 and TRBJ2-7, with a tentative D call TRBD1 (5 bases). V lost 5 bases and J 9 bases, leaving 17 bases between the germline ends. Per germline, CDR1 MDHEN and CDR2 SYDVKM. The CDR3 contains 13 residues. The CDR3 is CASSTTIQQGQYF. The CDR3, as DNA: TGTGCCAGCAGTACCACGATCCAGCAGGGGCAGTACTTC. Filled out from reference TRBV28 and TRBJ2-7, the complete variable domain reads DVKVTQSSRYLVKRTGEKVFLECVQDMDHENMFWYRQDPGLGLRLIYFSYDVKMKEKGDIPEGYSVSREKKERFSLILESASTNQTSMYLCASSTTIQQGQYFGPGTRLTVT.

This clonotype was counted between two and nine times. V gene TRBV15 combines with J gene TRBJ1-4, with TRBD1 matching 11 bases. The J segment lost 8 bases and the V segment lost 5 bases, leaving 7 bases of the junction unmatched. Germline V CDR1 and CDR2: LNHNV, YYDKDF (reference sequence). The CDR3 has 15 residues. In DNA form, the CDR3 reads TGTGCCACCAGCTTACGGACAGGGGGCGAGGAAAAACTGTTTTTT. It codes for CATSLRTGGEEKLFF.

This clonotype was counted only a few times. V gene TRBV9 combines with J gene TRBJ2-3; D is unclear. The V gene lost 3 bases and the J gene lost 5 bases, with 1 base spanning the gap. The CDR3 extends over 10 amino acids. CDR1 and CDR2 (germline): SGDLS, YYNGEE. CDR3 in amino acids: CASSGDTQYF. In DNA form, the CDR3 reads TGTGCCAGCAGCGGAGATACGCAGTATTTT.

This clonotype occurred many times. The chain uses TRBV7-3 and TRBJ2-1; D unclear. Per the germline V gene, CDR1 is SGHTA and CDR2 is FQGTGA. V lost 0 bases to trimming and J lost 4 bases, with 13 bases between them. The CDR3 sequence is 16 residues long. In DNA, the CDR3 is TGTGCCAGCAGCTTAACGGGCCGGACCCTTTACAATGAGCAGTTCTTC. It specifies CASSLTGRTLYNEQFF.

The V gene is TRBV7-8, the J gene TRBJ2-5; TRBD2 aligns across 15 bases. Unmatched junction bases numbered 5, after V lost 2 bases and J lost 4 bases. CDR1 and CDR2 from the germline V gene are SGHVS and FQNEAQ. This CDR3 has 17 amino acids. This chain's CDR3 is CASSLWTSGGARETQYF. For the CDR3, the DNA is TGTGCCAGCAGCTTATGGACTAGCGGGGGGGCCCGAGAGACCCAGTACTTC.